This T cell receptor beta chain was captured by sequencing in a study of tumor-infiltrating lymphocytes in primary liver carcinoma. Across the whole study: Subjects consisted of male and female patients aged 30 to 69 years.

The authors took blood RNA from unsorted whole blood and also extracted germline DNA. Chronic HBV infection affected patients, none of whom had received treatment. As for this clonotype: The antigen is not known. The CDR3 does not end in the conserved phenylalanine or tryptophan, so this is likely a read error.

TCR beta cDNA was made from 450 to 500 ng total RNA with a constant-region primer. ARM-PCR was slightly modified, and three nested multiplex PCR rounds with it gave rise to the TCR beta libraries. Forward primers for TRBV1-TRBV30 and a C-beta reverse primer served the first two PCR rounds, at 10 cycles each. TCRdb re-called the multiplex PCR reads with MiXCR, one entry per CDR3 protein. The sample holds 300,000 to 400,000 distinct CDR3 sequences, around three fifths seen once. The ends were cut back, 4 bases at V and 11 bases at J, with 21 bases in the middle. The CDR3 consists of 14 residues. CDR1 is SGHRS, CDR2 YFSETQ, per germline. General study points: Overlap between tumor regions exceeded overlap of tumor with adjacent tissue or blood.

The origin of this receptor is a man aged 35-49 years with primary liver carcinoma and hepatitis B virus infection. The J gene is TRBJ1-1, the V gene TRBV5-1, with a weak D call TRBD1 (6 bases). Sequencing was carried out using peripheral blood. The CDR3 is CASSTGGASGEAFS. The CDR3 DNA is TGCGCCAGCAGCACTGGGGGCGCGTCAGGGGAGGCTTTCTCT.